One and the same sample provided the 6 T cell receptor beta chains below, sequenced in a study of blood T cell repertoires in COVID-19. The table came from immunoSEQ multiplex PCR; TCRdb's copy has only in-frame clones and leaves some out. The table includes roughly 150,000 clones, 85% to 90% detected once. Sequencing was done on a sample of peripheral blood. These receptors were obtained from a man in his forties or fifties who had recovered from COVID-19.

This clone was recorded once. The chain has TRBV19 and TRBJ2-1, with a possible D match to TRBD2 (6 bases). V shed 3 bases and J shed 7 bases, with 16 bases lying between them. Germline V gene lookup returns CDR1 LNHDA and CDR2 SQIVND (reference sequence). The CDR3 has 15 amino acids. CDR3 residues: CASSIYPGGRNEQFF. CDR3 bases: TGTGCCAGTAGTATTTATCCAGGAGGGAGGAATGAGCAGTTCTTC.

The V gene is TRBV5-1, the J gene TRBJ1-2, with 9 positions matching TRBD1. This CDR3 spans 14 amino acids. Trimming took 4 bases from V and 7 from J; bases not matched to a gene: 8. The germline V gene encodes CDR1 SGHRS and CDR2 YFSETQ. The CDR3 sequence is CASSVGQGTLGYTF. In DNA form, the CDR3 reads TGCGCCAGCAGCGTGGGACAGGGAACGCTTGGCTACACCTTC.

The CDR3 coding sequence is TGTGCCAGCAGCGTAGAGGGGACTGAGAACACTGAAGCTTTCTTT. It is translated as CASSVEGTENTEAFF. The gene calls are TRBV9 and TRBJ1-1; a possible D gene is TRBD1 (5 bases). The CDR3 is 15 residues long. From germline, CDR1 is SGDLS and CDR2 YYNGEE. The V gene lost 0 bases and the J gene lost 1 base, with 10 bases spanning the gap.

The rearrangement links TRBV5-1 to TRBJ2-5, with TRBD2 matching over 9 bases. This CDR3 is built from 17 residues. Germline trimming cut 3 bases from V and 0 bases from J; bases unmatched to any gene: 9. Germline V gives CDR1 SGHRS, CDR2 YFSETQ. This CDR3 is CASSWGATSGHQETQYF. CDR3 nucleotides: TGCGCCAGCAGCTGGGGTGCGACTAGCGGACACCAAGAGACCCAGTACTTC.

This chain joins TRBV6-6 and TRBJ2-7, with D tentatively TRBD1 (6 bases). The CDR3 runs 12 residues. Germline V CDR1 and CDR2: MNHNY, SVGAGI (reference sequence). V was cut by 8 bases and J by 3 bases, with 11 bases left in between. CDR3 DNA: TGTGCCAGCGGCCTACAGGGCTACGAGCAGTACTTC. Protein: CASGLQGYEQYF.

The rearrangement joins TRBV5-1 to TRBJ2-1, with 10 bases fitting TRBD2. This CDR3 is 17 amino acids long. V was pared by 4 bases and J by 5 bases, with 12 bases of the junction left unmatched. CDR1 is SGHRS, CDR2 YFSETQ, per germline. The CDR3 coding sequence is TGCGCCAGCAGCGCCCCGGGACTAGCGCTTCGGGACAATGAGCAGTTCTTC. It yields the protein CASSAPGLALRDNEQFF. The entire variable domain, with the rest obtained from reference TRBV5-1 and TRBJ2-1, is as follows: KAGVTQTPRYLIKTRGQQVTLSCSPISGHRSVSWYQQTPGQGLQFLFEYFSETQRNKGNFPGRFSGRQFSNSRSEMNVSTLELGDSALYLCASSAPGLALRDNEQFFGPGTRLTVL.